The clone carrying this T cell receptor beta chain occurred a few times. Sample-barcoded 5' priming and a J-beta primer mix drove a second PCR of roughly 6 to 12 cycles. From the 5' RACE reads, TCRdb called clonotypes with MiXCR, one entry per CDR3 protein. The sample gives around 940,000 distinct CDR3 sequences, roughly half of which show up once; 20% to 25% is in the top ten. The record originates from a study of blood T cells in healthy people across ages. Trimming removed 5 bases from V and 1 base from J, with 5 bases in between. The CDR3 contains 12 residues. Material: blood. The TCR was taken from a woman aged 55-70 years in good health. The chain combines TRBV12-3 or TRBV12-4 with TRBJ2-5; D unclear. CDR3 nucleotides: TGTGCCAGCAGTGACCTCCAAGAGACCCAGTACTTC. This sequence encodes CASSDLQETQYF.